This TCR beta chain comes out of a study of blood T cell repertoires in COVID-19. In the study overall: PBMCs, B-cell-depleted T cells, or T cells were the source of the cDNA or gDNA that made up the material.

Libraries were prepared by immunoSEQ multiplex PCR; TCRdb keeps only in-frame clonotypes and omits some of them. This sample yields a few hundred thousand clones, of which 84% are seen a single time; about 15% belongs to the top ten. From germline, CDR1 is LGHDT and CDR2 YNNKEL (reference sequence). The CDR3 loop spans 14 amino acids. V shed 2 bases and J shed 0 bases, with 5 bases lying between them. The J gene is TRBJ1-3, the V gene TRBV3-1 (or the pseudogene TRBV3-2); D is ambiguous. The receptor was isolated from a person between 65 and 79 years old with COVID-19, enrolled during active disease. Sequencing was carried out using peripheral blood. CDR3 nucleotides: TGTGCCAGCAGCCAACGCGGCTCTGGAAACACCATATATTTT. This gives the protein CASSQRGSGNTIYF.